This T cell receptor (beta chain) was documented in a study of blood T cells in healthy people across ages. The use of a sample-barcoded 5' primer and a J-beta primer mix characterized a second PCR of about 6 to 11 cycles. MiXCR, run by TCRdb on the 5' RACE reads, gives a single entry per CDR3 protein. Seen here are 1,100,000 or so distinct CDR3 sequences, 35% to 55% observed once, and the top ten hold 15% to 20%. V lost 3 bases and J 2 bases, leaving 15 bases between the germline ends. The CDR3 has 16 residues. CDR1 and CDR2 from the germline V gene are MGHRA and YSYEKL. The V gene is TRBV4-1, the J gene TRBJ2-3; weak D call: TRBD1 (6 bases). The sequence was obtained from a woman aged 55-70 years in good health. The specimen sequenced was blood. This chain's CDR3 is CASSQGAGLVTDTQYF. CDR3 bases: TGCGCCAGCAGCCAGGGGGCAGGGCTCGTCACAGATACGCAGTATTTT.